There are many counts of the clone carrying this T cell receptor beta chain. Building of the TCR beta libraries involved iRepertoire HTBI primers and Arm-PCR of CDR3 regions. In the original workflow: Identification across samples found 50 to 80 TRBV and some 13 TRBJ segments. From the multiplex PCR reads, TCRdb called clonotypes with MiXCR, one entry per CDR3 protein. Here the V and J calls rest on TCRdb's processing, not on the authors' analysis. The table shows a few hundred thousand distinct CDR3 sequences, with approximately 15% occurring only once. This specimen belongs to a study of regulatory T cells in long-lasting Graves disease. V was trimmed by 4 bases and J by 2 bases, leaving 14 bases between them. CDR3 length: 15 amino acids. Germline V lookup: CDR1 SNHLY, CDR2 FYNNEI. The time point: newly diagnosed GD, antithyroid drugs for less than 3 months. The TCR library was prepared using RNA isolated from PBMCs. As collected, the peripheral blood samples measured 7.5 to 9 milliliters each and went into EDTA tubes.

The data were also submitted as part of a second study, on T cells in Graves' hyperthyroidism and ophthalmopathy. From that report: The TCR CDR3 was amplified in a first-round RT-PCR using the HTBI primer set. Ophthalmopathy, which appeared later, was predicted by the model a median about 5.9 months before onset.

Sequenced material: peripheral blood mononuclear cells (PBMCs), taken at new diagnosis, from a patient treated with antithyroid drugs. This receptor was taken from a middle-aged man with Graves disease. V is TRBV2 and J is TRBJ2-5, with a weak D call TRBD2 (6 bases). The CDR3 loop reads CASSASAGIQETQYF. As DNA, the CDR3 is TGTGCCAGCAGTGCGTCGGCGGGGATTCAAGAGACCCAGTACTTC.